One sample yielded the 25 T cell receptor beta chains listed below, sequenced in a study of vaccination effects on CD4 cells after COVID-19. Investigators separated out CD4+ T cells once around 11 days of culture had passed. Participants were given two doses of BNT162b2 or mRNA-1273 vaccine. Some clones are missing from TCRdb's copy, which holds only in-frame ones; the method was immunoSEQ multiplex PCR. The table has 7,500 to 10,000 clones, about 75% seen once. No antigen has been assigned to these receptors. Sequencing used CD4+ T cells from PBMCs cultured without peptide, obtained after COVID-19 vaccination. These receptors came from a human donor who received a COVID-19 vaccine.

J is TRBJ1-5 and V is TRBV3-1 (or the pseudogene TRBV3-2); no reliable D call. This CDR3 comprises 14 residues. Germline-derived CDR1 and CDR2 are LGHDT and YNNKEL (reference sequence). The V end lost 3 bases, the J end lost 0 bases, and 6 bases lay between the germline ends. The CDR3 loop reads CASSQKYSNQPQHF. The CDR3 nucleotides read TGTGCCAGCAGCCAGAAATATAGCAATCAGCCCCAGCATTTT.

Only a few counts were recorded for this clone. The chain links TRBV2 to TRBJ1-2, with D tentatively TRBD1 (5 bases). Germline CDR1 SNHLY, CDR2 FYNNEI. The CDR3 sequence is 12 residues long. V was pared by 5 bases and J by 8 bases, with 12 bases between. The CDR3 sequence: CASSTDSSGYTF. The DNA of the CDR3 is TGTGCCAGCAGTACTGACAGCTCCGGCTACACCTTC.

The CDR3 DNA reads as TGTGCCAGCAGTGAATTCGGCTTCGGCGGTGGGTTCTTC. Residues: CASSEFGFGGGFF. The chain recombines TRBV25-1 with TRBJ2-1; no clear D gene. The CDR3 totals 13 residues. Trimming pared 1 base from V and 15 bases from J, leaving 16 bases between. Germline V gives CDR1 MGHDK, CDR2 SYGVNS.

This clone appeared a few times. The rearrangement links TRBV4-2 to TRBJ1-5, with 7 nucleotides matching TRBD1. This CDR3 is 15 amino acids long. CDR1 and CDR2 from the germline V gene are LGHNA and YNFKEQ. The junction had 6 bases not matched to a gene; V was cut back by 0 bases and J by 7 bases. As DNA, the CDR3 is TGTGCCAGCAGCCAAGAGGAGGGGGCTAGGCAGCCCCAGCATTTT. This encodes CASSQEEGARQPQHF.

The gene calls are TRBV9 and TRBJ1-2, with D possibly matching TRBD1 (5 bases). Germline values: CDR1 SGDLS, CDR2 YYNGEE. Trimming removed 2 bases from V and 1 base from J, with 9 bases in between. This CDR3 region has 14 residues. The CDR3 nucleotides are TGTGCCAGCAGCGTCAGGGCAGTTAACTATGGCTACACCTTC. Its protein is CASSVRAVNYGYTF.

The chain joins TRBV7-2 to TRBJ1-2; TRBD1 might be the D (5 bases). Trimming shortened V by 5 bases and J by 1 base, and 8 bases separated the two germline ends. This CDR3 is 13 amino acids long. Germline lookup yields CDR1 SGHTA and CDR2 FQGNSA. CDR3 DNA sequence: TGTGCCAGCAGCCGGGGGAGTAACTATGGCTACACCTTC. Translated, it gives CASSRGSNYGYTF.

V and J are TRBV5-1 and TRBJ1-1; 9 bases match TRBD1. The CDR3 extends over 13 amino acids. In germline, CDR1 is SGHRS, CDR2 YFSETQ. V lost 2 bases and J lost 7; bases outside the gene matches: 3. In DNA form, the CDR3 reads TGCGCCAGCAGCTTAGCGGGACAGGGTGAAGCTTTCTTT. As protein: CASSLAGQGEAFF. Full variable domain (outside the CDR3, taken from reference TRBV5-1 and TRBJ1-1): KAGVTQTPRYLIKTRGQQVTLSCSPISGHRSVSWYQQTPGQGLQFLFEYFSETQRNKGNFPGRFSGRQFSNSRSEMNVSTLELGDSALYLCASSLAGQGEAFFGQGTRLTVV.

V and J are TRBV5-6 and TRBJ2-7, with 8 bases lining up with TRBD2. This CDR3 spans 16 amino acids. J lost 3 bases, V lost 4 bases, and 12 bases had no gene match. Germline CDR1 SGHDT, CDR2 YYEEEE. The CDR3 coding sequence is TGTGCCAGCAGCCCCCTAAGCGGGAGAAAGTACTACGAGCAGTACTTC. Encoded protein: CASSPLSGRKYYEQYF.

The chain employs TRBV7-9 and TRBJ1-5; no reliable D call. Germline CDR1 reads SEHNR; CDR2 reads FQNEAQ (reference sequence). The CDR3 loop spans 15 amino acids. Trimming cost V 1 base and J 7 bases, with 14 bases left between them. CDR3 protein: CASSLGGRRGQPQHF. The CDR3 DNA reads as TGTGCCAGCAGCTTAGGTGGAAGGCGAGGGCAGCCCCAGCATTTT.

The V gene is TRBV2, the J gene TRBJ1-2; 9 bases line up with TRBD1. V lost 6 bases and J lost 4; bases outside the gene matches: 3. Germline CDR1 and CDR2: SNHLY and FYNNEI. The CDR3 loop spans 13 amino acids. CDR3 DNA sequence: TGTGCCAGCAGCGAGGACAGGGGCTATGGCTACACCTTC. Residues: CASSEDRGYGYTF.

V and J are TRBV4-3 and TRBJ1-2; weak D call: TRBD1 (5 bases). The V and J ends lost 4 bases and 3 bases respectively, with 9 bases between them. CDR1 is LGHNA and CDR2 is YSLEER in the germline V gene. This CDR3 has 13 residues. CDR3 sequence (DNA): TGCGCCAGCAGCCTCGGACAAGACTATGGCTACACCTTC. Translation: CASSLGQDYGYTF.

The sample holds a few counts of this clone. The rearrangement links TRBV2 to TRBJ1-5; no firm D call. Trimming stripped 6 bases from V and 1 base from J, with 7 bases between. This CDR3 spans 13 amino acids. Germline V gives CDR1 SNHLY, CDR2 FYNNEI. Written as DNA, the CDR3 is TGTGCCAGCAGAGTTGAAAGCAATCAGCCCCAGCATTTT. It specifies CASRVESNQPQHF. Drawing the rest from reference TRBV2 and TRBJ1-5, the complete variable domain is EPEVTQTPSHQVTQMGQEVILRCVPISNHLYFYWYRQILGQKVEFLVSFYNNEISEKSEIFDDQFSVERPDGSNFTLKIRSTKLEDSAMYFCASRVESNQPQHFGDGTRLSIL.

The rearrangement uses TRBV7-8 and TRBJ2-5; 9 positions match TRBD2. CDR3 size: 14 residues. The J segment lost 1 base and the V segment lost 5 bases, leaving 2 bases of the junction unmatched. The V gene's germline CDR1 is SGHVS and CDR2 FQNEAQ. CDR3 region: CASSLSGSQETQYF. CDR3 nucleotides: TGTGCCAGCAGCCTTAGCGGGAGCCAAGAGACCCAGTACTTC.

V is TRBV9 and J is TRBJ2-5; D is ambiguous. V lost 0 bases, J lost 4 bases, and 7 bases lay in between. The germline V gene encodes CDR1 SGDLS and CDR2 YYNGEE. The CDR3 extends over 13 amino acids. The CDR3 DNA reads as TGTGCCAGCAGCGTAGGTTCGGGAGAGACCCAGTACTTC. Translation gives CASSVGSGETQYF.

The chain employs TRBV30 and TRBJ1-5; 8 bases are shared with TRBD1. V was clipped by 2 bases and J by 0 bases; unmatched bases: 15. CDR1 is GTSNPN, CDR2 SVGIG, per germline (reference sequence). This CDR3 region has 19 residues. The CDR3 protein is CAWSQGGTGPPNSNQPQHF. The CDR3 DNA follows: TGTGCCTGGAGTCAAGGGGGGACAGGTCCACCCAATAGCAATCAGCCCCAGCATTTT. The complete variable domain, with remaining parts taken from reference TRBV30 and TRBJ1-5, reads SQTIHQWPATLVQPVGSPLSLECTVEGTSNPNLYWYRQAAGRGLQLLFYSVGIGQISSEVPQNLSASRPQDRQFILSSKKLLLSDSGFYLCAWSQGGTGPPNSNQPQHFGDGTRLSIL.

CDR3 in amino acids: CASSQDETQYF. CDR3 sequence (DNA): TGTGCCAGCAGCCAAGACGAGACCCAGTACTTC. The chain couples TRBV3-1 (or the pseudogene TRBV3-2) to TRBJ2-5; D is uncertain. Per germline, CDR1 LGHDT and CDR2 YNNKEL (reference sequence). This CDR3 region has 11 residues. V was clipped by 0 bases and J by 5 bases, with 1 base between them.

The chain links TRBV4-2 to TRBJ1-1, with a possible D match to TRBD1 (5 bases). The germline CDR1 and CDR2 sequences are LGHNA and YNFKEQ. Trimming stripped 7 bases from V and 0 bases from J, with 12 bases between. CDR3 size: 14 residues. The CDR3 DNA sequence: TGTGCCAGCAAACCGGGACGGATGAACACTGAAGCTTTCTTT. This encodes CASKPGRMNTEAFF.

This sequence joins TRBV7-9 and TRBJ1-1, with unresolved D. The CDR3 covers 14 residues. Germline V lookup: CDR1 SEHNR, CDR2 FQNEAQ (reference sequence). The germline V and J ends were trimmed by 0 bases and 10 bases, with 15 bases remaining between them. CDR3 in DNA: TGTGCCAGCAGCTTAGCCATAGGAGGGTATGGAGCTTTCTTT. It specifies CASSLAIGGYGAFF.

V is TRBV5-4 and J is TRBJ2-1, with D maybe TRBD1 (6 bases). The germline V gene encodes CDR1 SGHNT and CDR2 YYREEE (reference sequence). Trimming removed 2 bases at V and 5 bases at J, with 8 bases between. CDR3 length: 13 residues. The DNA of the CDR3 is TGTGCCAGCAGCTTCCCAGGGGACAATGAGCAGTTCTTC. It encodes CASSFPGDNEQFF.

V usage is TRBV2 and J usage is TRBJ1-4, with 8 nucleotides matching TRBD1. The V segment lost 8 bases and the J segment 0 bases; nucleotides outside the gene matches: 5. The CDR3 is 15 amino acids. Per germline, CDR1 SNHLY and CDR2 FYNNEI. The CDR3 spells CASRDRSATNEKLFF. Written as DNA, the CDR3 is TGTGCCAGCCGGGACAGGAGTGCAACTAATGAAAAACTGTTTTTT. Full variable domain (remainder filled in from reference TRBV2 and TRBJ1-4): EPEVTQTPSHQVTQMGQEVILRCVPISNHLYFYWYRQILGQKVEFLVSFYNNEISEKSEIFDDQFSVERPDGSNFTLKIRSTKLEDSAMYFCASRDRSATNEKLFFGSGTQLSVL.

The rearrangement links TRBV18 to TRBJ1-5; D ambiguous. Germline V gives CDR1 KGHSH, CDR2 LQKENI. V was shortened by 0 bases and J by 4 bases, with 4 bases between the two germline ends. The CDR3 runs to 13 residues. CDR3 amino acids: CASSPPGNQPQHF. The DNA of the CDR3 is TGTGCCAGCTCACCACCGGGGAATCAGCCCCAGCATTTT.

V gene TRBV18 combines with J gene TRBJ1-2; no clear D. Trimming cost V 1 base and J 3 bases, with 12 bases left between them. The CDR3 is made up of 15 amino acids. Germline V CDR1 and CDR2: KGHSH, LQKENI. CDR3 nucleotide sequence: TGTGCCAGCTCACCACTTTCGGACGGGTACTATGGCTACACCTTC. Translated: CASSPLSDGYYGYTF.

The chain carries TRBV4-2 and TRBJ1-2, with a possible D match to TRBD1 (6 bases). CDR1 and CDR2 (germline): LGHNA, YNFKEQ. This CDR3 has 15 amino acids. Trimming left V 2 bases short and J 8 bases short, with 18 bases between. The CDR3 bases are TGTGCCAGCAGCCAATCTACAGGGAAGGAGGAGGGCTACACCTTC. This codes for CASSQSTGKEEGYTF.

This chain uses TRBV7-2 with TRBJ2-1, with D uncertain. Trimming removed 4 bases at V and 13 bases at J, with 14 bases between. The germline CDR1 and CDR2 sequences are SGHTA and FQGNSA. This CDR3 region has 12 residues. Here the CDR3 reads CASSSFPGLQFF. DNA of the CDR3: TGTGCCAGCAGCTCCTTCCCAGGATTACAGTTCTTC.

This clone appeared a few times. The rearrangement joins TRBV2 to TRBJ1-5; weak D call: TRBD1 (5 bases). V lost 7 bases to trimming and J lost 5 bases, with 15 bases between them. CDR1 SNHLY and CDR2 FYNNEI come from the germline V gene. This CDR3 region has 14 residues. CDR3 loop: CASTGLTRDQPQHF. CDR3 nucleotides: TGTGCCAGCACGGGACTCACGAGGGATCAGCCCCAGCATTTT.